These T cell receptor beta chains were read from a single sample in a study of early T cells in non-severe SARS-CoV-2 infection. TCRdb reprocessed the 5' RACE reads via MiXCR and lists one record per CDR3 protein. The table records around 71,000 distinct CDR3 sequences, less than 12% of them present only once. Sequencing used whole blood, obtained at baseline. Every receptor here comes from an adult who was a healthcare worker with PCR-confirmed SARS-CoV-2 infection or an uninfected control (not recorded which). Each CDR3 is given with its conserved first and last residue. A D gene is named only where the DNA matches it firmly. The size entry is marked missing in some rows and otherwise reads once, few, many or a size class.

>TRBV27|TRBD1|TRBJ2-5|few
CASSASGQGAGETQYF
TGTGCCAGCAGTGCTTCGGGACAGGGGGCTGGAGAGACCCAGTACTTC
>TRBV4-3|TRBD2|TRBJ2-1|many
CASSQDRGTSQFF
TGCGCCAGCAGCCAAGATCGCGGGACTAGCCAGTTCTTC
>TRBV7-9|-|TRBJ2-1|many
CASRFLAGEQFF
TGTGCCAGCAGATTTCTAGCTGGCGAGCAGTTCTTC
>TRBV19|TRBD2|TRBJ2-2|many
CASTPGGRFPGELFF
TGTGCCAGTACCCCCGGCGGGAGGTTTCCCGGGGAGCTGTTTTTT
>TRBV7-2|TRBD1|TRBJ2-1|many
CASKPGQLNNEQFF
TGTGCCAGCAAACCGGGACAGCTTAACAATGAGCAGTTCTTC
>TRBV12-3/TRBV12-4|-|TRBJ2-2|many
CASRAPGLTTGELFF
TGTGCCAGCAGGGCCCCGGGACTCACCACCGGGGAGCTGTTTTTT
>TRBV7-3|-|TRBJ1-2|many
CASSPVGEVNYGYTF
TGTGCCAGCAGCCCCGTGGGGGAGGTAAACTATGGCTACACCTTC
>TRBV18|TRBD1|TRBJ2-7|-
CASSPNDSGQGIEQYF
TGTGCCAGCTCACCCAACGATTCGGGACAGGGGATTGAGCAGTACTTC
>TRBV28|TRBD1|TRBJ2-2|few
CASSLPGQGAPGELFF
TGTGCCAGCAGTTTACCTGGACAGGGGGCTCCCGGGGAGCTGTTTTTT
>TRBV10-3|TRBD1|TRBJ1-2|few
CATTRDRGDVDYGYTF
TGTGCCACTACCCGGGACAGGGGGGACGTTGACTATGGCTACACCTTC
>TRBV7-2|TRBD2|TRBJ2-3|few
CASRRTSASTDTQYF
TGTGCCAGCAGGAGGACTAGCGCCAGCACAGATACGCAGTATTTT
>TRBV9|-|TRBJ1-1|few
CASSPTGNTEAFF
TGTGCCAGCAGCCCCACAGGGAACACTGAAGCTTTCTTT
>TRBV5-1|TRBD1|TRBJ1-2|many
CASSRGARDRGDPNYNYGYTF
TGCGCCAGCAGCCGCGGGGCCCGGGACAGGGGCGATCCGAATTATAACTATGGCTACACCTTC
>TRBV10-3|-|TRBJ1-2|many
CAIGGVDYGYTF
TGTGCCATCGGGGGGGTAGACTATGGCTACACCTTC
>TRBV6-2/TRBV6-3|-|TRBJ2-2|many
CASSLRDLNTGELFF
TGTGCCAGCAGTCTCCGGGACCTAAACACCGGGGAGCTGTTTTTT
>TRBV28|TRBD2|TRBJ2-7|many
CASSEGLAFPYEQYF
TGTGCCAGCAGTGAGGGACTAGCGTTTCCCTACGAGCAGTACTTC
>TRBV29-1|-|TRBJ1-1|few
CSVEEKTAFF
TGCAGCGTTGAAGAGAAAACCGCTTTCTTT
>TRBV28|-|TRBJ1-6|many
CASRGAEIGNSPLHF
TGTGCCAGCAGGGGAGCTGAAATTGGGAATTCACCCCTCCACTTT
>TRBV24-1|-|TRBJ2-2|few
CATSDGFGELFF
TGTGCCACCAGTGACGGTTTCGGGGAGCTGTTTTTT
>TRBV12-3/TRBV12-4|-|TRBJ2-3|-
CASSRTGDTQYF
TGTGCCAGCAGTCGGACCGGAGATACGCAGTATTTT
>TRBV12-3/TRBV12-4|-|TRBJ2-7|many
CASSRNYEQYF
TGTGCCAGCAGTCGGAATTACGAGCAGTACTTC
>TRBV7-8|-|TRBJ2-5|few
CASSPPLRNQETQYF
TGTGCCAGCAGCCCTCCCCTGCGGAATCAAGAGACCCAGTACTTC
>TRBV7-2|-|TRBJ2-7|many
CASSQGFRAGTLSYEQYF
TGTGCCAGCAGCCAAGGGTTCAGGGCAGGGACGCTCTCCTACGAGCAGTACTTC
>TRBV3-1|TRBD2|TRBJ2-5|few
CASSQSLRGLAGETTKETQYF
TGTGCCAGCAGCCAAAGTCTGCGCGGGCTAGCGGGAGAGACCACCAAAGAGACCCAGTACTTC
>TRBV6-1|TRBD2|TRBJ2-1|medium-sized
CASSESIAGGNNEQFF
TGTGCCAGCAGTGAATCAATAGCGGGAGGGAACAATGAGCAGTTCTTC
>TRBV7-2|TRBD1|TRBJ2-5|many
CASSIDRGIWETQYF
TGTGCCAGCAGCATAGACAGGGGGATTTGGGAGACCCAGTACTTC
>TRBV27|-|TRBJ1-1|-
CASSLRPGDTEAFF
TGTGCCAGCAGTTTACGCCCGGGGGACACTGAAGCTTTCTTT
>TRBV27|TRBD2|TRBJ2-1|few
CASSLGGVVNEQFF
TGTGCCAGCAGTTTGGGAGGGGTGGTCAATGAGCAGTTCTTC
>TRBV6-6|-|TRBJ2-7|many
CASSFLDEQYF
TGTGCCAGCAGTTTCTTAGACGAGCAGTACTTC
>TRBV12-3/TRBV12-4|TRBD2|TRBJ2-1|many
CASRSSGRAFDEQFF
TGTGCCAGCAGATCAAGCGGGAGGGCCTTCGATGAGCAGTTCTTC
>TRBV9|-|TRBJ1-2|-
CASSVGGRDYGYTF
TGTGCCAGCAGCGTAGGGGGGCGAGACTATGGCTACACCTTC
>TRBV4-2|-|TRBJ1-4|many
CASSQDQGLKANEKLFF
TGTGCCAGCAGCCAAGATCAGGGACTTAAGGCTAATGAAAAACTGTTTTTT
>TRBV27|TRBD2|TRBJ2-4|many
CATRGLADSNIQYF
TGTGCCACCCGAGGACTAGCGGACTCAAACATTCAGTACTTC
>TRBV20-1|TRBD1|TRBJ2-1|many
CSAIPGQGYNEQFF
TGCAGTGCTATCCCGGGACAGGGTTACAATGAGCAGTTCTTC
>TRBV12-3/TRBV12-4|-|TRBJ1-3|many
CASSFSGSPYSGNTIYF
TGTGCCAGCAGTTTTTCGGGATCACCCTACTCTGGAAACACCATATATTTT
>TRBV29-1|TRBD2|TRBJ2-5|-
CSPRLAGRAETQYF
TGCAGCCCAAGACTAGCGGGCCGGGCGGAGACCCAGTACTTC
>TRBV20-1|-|TRBJ2-1|few
CSAPAQGPHPNEQFF
TGCAGTGCCCCCGCACAAGGTCCCCATCCCAATGAGCAGTTCTTC
>TRBV6-6|-|TRBJ2-5|many
CASSFPGRGETQYF
TGTGCCAGCAGTTTCCCCGGCAGGGGCGAGACCCAGTACTTC
>TRBV28|-|TRBJ2-2|few
CASSLRRINTGELFF
TGTGCCAGCAGTTTGCGGCGGATTAACACCGGGGAGCTGTTTTTT
>TRBV5-4|TRBD2|TRBJ2-2|few
CASSNPGLAVNTGELFF
TGTGCCAGCAGCAACCCGGGACTAGCGGTGAACACCGGGGAGCTGTTTTTT